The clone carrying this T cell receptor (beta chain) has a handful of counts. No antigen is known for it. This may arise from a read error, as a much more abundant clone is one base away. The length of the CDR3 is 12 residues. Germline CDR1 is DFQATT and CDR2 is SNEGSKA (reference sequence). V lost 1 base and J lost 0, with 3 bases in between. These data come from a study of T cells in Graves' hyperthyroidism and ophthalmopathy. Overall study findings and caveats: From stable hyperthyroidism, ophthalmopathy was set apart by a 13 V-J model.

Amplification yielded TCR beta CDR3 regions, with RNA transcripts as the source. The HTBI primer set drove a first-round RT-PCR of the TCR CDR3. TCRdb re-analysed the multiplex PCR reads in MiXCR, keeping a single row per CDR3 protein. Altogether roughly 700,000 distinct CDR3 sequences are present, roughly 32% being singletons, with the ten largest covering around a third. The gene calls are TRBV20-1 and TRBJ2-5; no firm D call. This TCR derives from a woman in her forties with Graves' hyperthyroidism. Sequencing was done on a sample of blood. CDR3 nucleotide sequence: TGCAGTGCTAGAGGTAACCAAGAGACCCAGTACTTC. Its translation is CSARGNQETQYF.